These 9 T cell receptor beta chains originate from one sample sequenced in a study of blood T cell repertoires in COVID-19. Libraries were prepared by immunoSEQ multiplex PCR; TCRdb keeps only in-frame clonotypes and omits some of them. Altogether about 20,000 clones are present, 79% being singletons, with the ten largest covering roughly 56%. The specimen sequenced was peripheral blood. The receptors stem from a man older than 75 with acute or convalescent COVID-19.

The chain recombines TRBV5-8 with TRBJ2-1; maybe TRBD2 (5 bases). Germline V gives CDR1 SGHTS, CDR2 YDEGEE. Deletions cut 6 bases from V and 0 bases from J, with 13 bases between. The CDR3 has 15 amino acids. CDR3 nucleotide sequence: TGTGCCAGCATCGGCGGGCGGAGCTCCTACAATGAGCAGTTCTTC. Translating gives CASIGGRSSYNEQFF. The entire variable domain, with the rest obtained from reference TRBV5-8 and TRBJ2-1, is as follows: EAGVTQSPTHLIKTRGQQATLRCSPISGHTSVYWYQQALGLGLQFLLWYDEGEERNRGNFPPRFSGRQFPNYSSELNVNALELEDSALYLCASIGGRSSYNEQFFGPGTRLTVL.

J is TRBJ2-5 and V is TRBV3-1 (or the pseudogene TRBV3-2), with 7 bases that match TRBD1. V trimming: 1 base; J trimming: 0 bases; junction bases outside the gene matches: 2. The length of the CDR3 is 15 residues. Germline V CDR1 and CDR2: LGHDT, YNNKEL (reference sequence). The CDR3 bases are TGTGCCAGCAGCCAAGTCGGGACAGACCAAGAGACCCAGTACTTC. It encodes CASSQVGTDQETQYF.

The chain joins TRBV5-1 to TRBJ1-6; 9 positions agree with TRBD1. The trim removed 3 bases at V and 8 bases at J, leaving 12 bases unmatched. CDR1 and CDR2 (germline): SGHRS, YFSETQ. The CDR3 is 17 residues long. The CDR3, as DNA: TGCGCCAGCAGCTCCCGCCGAATAACAGGGGGCGATTCACCCCTCCACTTT. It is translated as CASSSRRITGGDSPLHF.

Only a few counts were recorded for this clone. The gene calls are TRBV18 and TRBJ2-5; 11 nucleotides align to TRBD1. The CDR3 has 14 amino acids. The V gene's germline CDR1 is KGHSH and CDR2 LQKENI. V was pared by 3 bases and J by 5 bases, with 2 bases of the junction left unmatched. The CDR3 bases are TGTGCCAGCTCACCGGGGGACAGGGGGGAGACCCAGTACTTC. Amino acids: CASSPGDRGETQYF. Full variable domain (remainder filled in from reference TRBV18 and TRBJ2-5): NAGVMQNPRHLVRRRGQEARLRCSPMKGHSHVYWYRQLPEEGLKFMVYLQKENIIDESGMPKERFSAEFPKEGPSILRIQQVVRGDSAAYFCASSPGDRGETQYFGPGTRLLVL.

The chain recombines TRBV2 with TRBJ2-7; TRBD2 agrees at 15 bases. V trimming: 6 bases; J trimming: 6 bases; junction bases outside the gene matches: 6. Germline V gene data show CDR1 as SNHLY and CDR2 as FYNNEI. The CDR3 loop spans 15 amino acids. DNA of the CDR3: TGTGCCAGCAGCCAAAAGGGACTAGCGGGAGGCGAGCAGTACGTC. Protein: CASSQKGLAGGEQYV.

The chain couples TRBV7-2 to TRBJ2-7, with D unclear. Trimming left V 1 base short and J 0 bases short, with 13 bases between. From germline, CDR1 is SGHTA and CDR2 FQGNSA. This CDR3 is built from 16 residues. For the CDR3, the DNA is TGTGCCAGCAGCTTAGATTTTCAGGCGTCCTCCTACGAGCAGTACTTC. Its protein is CASSLDFQASSYEQYF.

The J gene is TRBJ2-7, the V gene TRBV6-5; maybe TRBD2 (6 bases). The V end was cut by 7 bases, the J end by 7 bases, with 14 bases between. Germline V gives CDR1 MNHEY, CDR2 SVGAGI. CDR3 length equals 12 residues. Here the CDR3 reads CASTLWGEEQYV. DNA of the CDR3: TGTGCCAGCACCCTGTGGGGGGAAGAGCAGTACGTC.

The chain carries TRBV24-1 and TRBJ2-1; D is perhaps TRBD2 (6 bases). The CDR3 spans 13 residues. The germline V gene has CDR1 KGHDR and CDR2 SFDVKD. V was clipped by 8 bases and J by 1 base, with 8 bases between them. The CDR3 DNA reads TGTGCCACCATCGGGAGTTCCTACAATGAGCAGTTCTTC. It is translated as CATIGSSYNEQFF.

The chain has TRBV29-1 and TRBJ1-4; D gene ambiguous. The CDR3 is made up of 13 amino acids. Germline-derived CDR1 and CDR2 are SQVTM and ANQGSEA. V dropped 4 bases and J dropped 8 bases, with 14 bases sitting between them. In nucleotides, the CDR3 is TGCAGCGTTGTGCCAATTGGAGGGGAAAAACTGTTTTTT. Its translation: CSVVPIGGEKLFF.